These T cell receptor beta chains were read from a single sample in a study of Ad26.COV2.S vaccination and SARS-CoV-2 variants. The protocol was immunoSEQ multiplex PCR, while the TCRdb copy is restricted to in-frame clones and leaves out a portion. This sample carries around 310,000 clones, approximately 87% of them seen once, and the ten largest clones take around 5.5%. Material: peripheral blood, obtained in a trial of Ad26.COV2.S vaccine versus placebo. The receptor set was obtained from a person between 18 and 60 years old who received the Ad26.COV2.S COVID-19 vaccine or a placebo. CDR3s include the opening cysteine and the closing phenylalanine or tryptophan. D genes are given only for firm matches. The size of a clone is reported for some rows only, either as once, few or many, or as a class for expanded clones.

d_call	j_call	cdr3_length	v_call	clone_size	cdr3_aa	cdr3_nt
NA	TRBJ1-2	16	TRBV6-5	NA	CASSYSRAPQVGGYTF	TGTGCCAGCAGTTACTCCCGGGCCCCTCAGGTAGGGGGCTACACCTTC
NA	TRBJ1-5	12	TRBV6-1	NA	CASSELNQPQHF	TGTGCCAGCAGTGAACTGAATCAGCCCCAGCATTTT
NA	TRBJ1-1	15	TRBV27	NA	CASSFRYRAHTEAFF	TGTGCCAGCAGTTTCCGCTACAGGGCGCACACTGAAGCTTTCTTT
NA	TRBJ1-1	12	TRBV6-5	once	CASLWVNTEAFF	TGTGCCAGCCTTTGGGTGAACACTGAAGCTTTCTTT
NA	TRBJ2-2	18	TRBV24-1	NA	CATSDSLGDGANTGELFF	TGTGCCACCAGTGATTCGCTCGGGGACGGGGCGAACACCGGGGAGCTGTTTTTT
NA	TRBJ1-1	14	TRBV2	NA	CASSEGQGGTEAFF	TGTGCCAGCAGTGAGGGTCAGGGAGGCACTGAAGCTTTCTTT
TRBD2	TRBJ2-1	15	TRBV5-1	NA	CASCPGGSAYNEQFF	TGCGCCAGCTGCCCCGGGGGGTCCGCTTACAATGAGCAGTTCTTC
NA	TRBJ2-3	12	TRBV12-3/TRBV12-4	NA	CASIGNEDTQYF	TGTGCCAGCATAGGGAATGAAGATACGCAGTATTTT
NA	TRBJ1-4	15	TRBV27	NA	CASSFLGTAPEKLFF	TGTGCCAGCAGTTTCCTAGGGACGGCTCCCGAAAAACTGTTTTTT
NA	TRBJ1-1	16	TRBV4-3	NA	CASSQDRPSMNTEAFF	TGCGCCAGCAGCCAAGATCGTCCGAGCATGAACACTGAAGCTTTCTTT
TRBD2	TRBJ2-1	17	TRBV7-9	NA	CASSPHLTSGGAGEQFF	TGTGCCAGCAGCCCTCACCTCACTAGCGGGGGGGCGGGTGAGCAGTTCTTC
NA	TRBJ1-2	15	TRBV6-5	NA	CASMGGHAPPFGYTF	TGTGCCAGCATGGGGGGTCACGCGCCACCCTTTGGCTACACCTTC